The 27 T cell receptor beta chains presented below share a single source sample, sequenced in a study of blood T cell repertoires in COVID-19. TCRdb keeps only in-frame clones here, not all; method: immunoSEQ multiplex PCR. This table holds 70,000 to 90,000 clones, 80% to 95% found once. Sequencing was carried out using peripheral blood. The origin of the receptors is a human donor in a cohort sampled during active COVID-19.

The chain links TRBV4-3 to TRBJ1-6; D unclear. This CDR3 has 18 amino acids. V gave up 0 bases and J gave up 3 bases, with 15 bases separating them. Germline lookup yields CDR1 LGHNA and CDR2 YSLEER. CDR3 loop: CASSQEGLAGNYNSPLHF. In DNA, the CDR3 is TGCGCCAGCAGCCAAGAAGGGCTAGCGGGGAACTATAATTCACCCCTCCACTTT.

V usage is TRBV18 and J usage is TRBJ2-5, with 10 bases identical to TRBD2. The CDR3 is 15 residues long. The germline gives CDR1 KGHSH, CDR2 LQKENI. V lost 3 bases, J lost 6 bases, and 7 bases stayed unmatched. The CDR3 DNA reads TGTGCCAGCTCACCTGCAGCGGGGGGGCTAAAGACCCAGTACTTC. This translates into CASSPAAGGLKTQYF. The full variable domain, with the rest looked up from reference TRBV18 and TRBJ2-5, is NAGVMQNPRHLVRRRGQEARLRCSPMKGHSHVYWYRQLPEEGLKFMVYLQKENIIDESGMPKERFSAEFPKEGPSILRIQQVVRGDSAAYFCASSPAAGGLKTQYFGPGTRLLVL.

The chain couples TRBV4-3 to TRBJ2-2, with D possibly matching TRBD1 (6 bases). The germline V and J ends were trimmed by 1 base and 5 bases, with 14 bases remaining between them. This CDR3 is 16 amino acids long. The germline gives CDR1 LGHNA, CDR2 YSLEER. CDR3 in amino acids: CASSQGLARGTGELFF. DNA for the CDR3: TGCGCCAGCAGCCAAGGATTGGCTAGGGGGACCGGGGAGCTGTTTTTT.

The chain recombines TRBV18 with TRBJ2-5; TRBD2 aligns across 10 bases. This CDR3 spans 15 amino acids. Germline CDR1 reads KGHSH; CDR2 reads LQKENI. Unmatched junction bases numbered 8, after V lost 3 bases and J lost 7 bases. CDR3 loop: CASSPGTSVQGTQYF. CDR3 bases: TGTGCCAGCTCACCTGGGACTAGCGTTCAGGGGACCCAGTACTTC.

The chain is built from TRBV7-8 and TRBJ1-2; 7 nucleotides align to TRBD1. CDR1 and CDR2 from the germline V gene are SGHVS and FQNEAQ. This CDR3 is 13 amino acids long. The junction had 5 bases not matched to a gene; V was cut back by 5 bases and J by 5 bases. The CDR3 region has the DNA TGTGCCAGCAGCCGGGACAGCTTATATGGCTACACCTTC. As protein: CASSRDSLYGYTF.

CDR3 in amino acids: CASSLEERRTDTQYF. CDR3 coding DNA: TGTGCCAGCAGCTTAGAAGAGCGCCGCACAGATACGCAGTATTTT. This chain links TRBV7-8 with TRBJ2-3; D gene ambiguous. Germline V gene lookup returns CDR1 SGHVS and CDR2 FQNEAQ. The ends were cut back, 1 base at V and 1 base at J, with 9 bases in the middle. This CDR3 is built from 15 residues.

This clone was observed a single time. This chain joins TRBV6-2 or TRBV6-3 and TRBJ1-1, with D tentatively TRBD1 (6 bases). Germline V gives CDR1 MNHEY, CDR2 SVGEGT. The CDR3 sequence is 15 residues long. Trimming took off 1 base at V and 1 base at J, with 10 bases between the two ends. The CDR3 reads CASSYFGTKNTEAFF. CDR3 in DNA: TGTGCCAGCAGTTACTTCGGGACAAAGAACACTGAAGCTTTCTTT.

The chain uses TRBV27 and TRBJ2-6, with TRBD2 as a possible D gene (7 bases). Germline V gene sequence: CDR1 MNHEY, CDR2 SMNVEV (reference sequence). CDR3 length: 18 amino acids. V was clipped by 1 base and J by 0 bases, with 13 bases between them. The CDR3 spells CASSLWAGAHSGANVLTF. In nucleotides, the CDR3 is TGTGCCAGCAGTTTATGGGCGGGGGCCCACTCTGGGGCCAACGTCCTGACTTTC.

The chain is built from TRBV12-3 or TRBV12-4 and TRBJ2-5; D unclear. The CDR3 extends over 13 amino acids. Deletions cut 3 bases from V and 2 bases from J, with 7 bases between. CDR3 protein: CASSFFSQETQYF. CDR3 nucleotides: TGTGCCAGCAGTTTCTTCAGTCAAGAGACCCAGTACTTC.

This CDR3 reads CAISESGGRNEKLFF. CDR3 in DNA: TGTGCCATCAGTGAGTCAGGGGGCAGAAACGAAAAACTGTTTTTT. The gene calls are TRBV10-3 and TRBJ1-4; TRBD1 matches at 7 bases. V gave up 0 bases and J gave up 8 bases; unmatched junction bases: 6. Germline lookup yields CDR1 ENHRY and CDR2 SYGVKD. CDR3 length equals 15 residues.

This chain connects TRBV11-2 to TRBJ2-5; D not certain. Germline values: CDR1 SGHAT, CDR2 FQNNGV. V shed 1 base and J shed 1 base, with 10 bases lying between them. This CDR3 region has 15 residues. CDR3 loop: CASSLGQISQETQYF. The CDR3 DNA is TGTGCCAGCAGCTTAGGCCAGATCTCCCAAGAGACCCAGTACTTC.

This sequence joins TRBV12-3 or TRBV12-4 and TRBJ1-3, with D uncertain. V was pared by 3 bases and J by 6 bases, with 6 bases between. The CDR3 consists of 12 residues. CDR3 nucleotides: TGTGCCAGCAGTTTCCCTGTAAACACCATATATTTT. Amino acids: CASSFPVNTIYF.

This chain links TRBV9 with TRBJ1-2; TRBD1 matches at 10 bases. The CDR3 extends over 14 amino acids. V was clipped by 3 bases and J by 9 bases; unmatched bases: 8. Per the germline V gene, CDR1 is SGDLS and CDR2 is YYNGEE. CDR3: CASSGQGAVSSYTF. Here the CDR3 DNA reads TGTGCCAGCAGCGGACAGGGGGCTGTAAGTAGCTACACCTTC.

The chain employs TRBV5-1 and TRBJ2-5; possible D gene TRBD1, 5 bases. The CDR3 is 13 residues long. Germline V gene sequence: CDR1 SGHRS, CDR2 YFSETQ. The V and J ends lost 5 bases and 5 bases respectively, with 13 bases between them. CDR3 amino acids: CASSLQGLETQYF. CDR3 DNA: TGCGCCAGCAGTCTCCAGGGTTTGGAGACCCAGTACTTC.

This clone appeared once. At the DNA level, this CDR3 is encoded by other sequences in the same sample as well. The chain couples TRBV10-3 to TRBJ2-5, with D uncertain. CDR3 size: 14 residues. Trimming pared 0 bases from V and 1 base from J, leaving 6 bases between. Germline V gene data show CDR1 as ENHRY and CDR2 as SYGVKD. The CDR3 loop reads CAISESPGQETQYF. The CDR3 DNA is TGTGCCATCAGTGAGTCGCCAGGCCAAGAGACCCAGTACTTC.

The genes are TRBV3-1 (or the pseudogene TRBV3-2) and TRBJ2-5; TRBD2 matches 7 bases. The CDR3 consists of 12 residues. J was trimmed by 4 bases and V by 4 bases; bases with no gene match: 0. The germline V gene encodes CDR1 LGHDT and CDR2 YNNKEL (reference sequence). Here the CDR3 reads CASSRGGETQYF. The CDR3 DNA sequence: TGTGCCAGCAGCCGCGGGGGAGAGACCCAGTACTTC.

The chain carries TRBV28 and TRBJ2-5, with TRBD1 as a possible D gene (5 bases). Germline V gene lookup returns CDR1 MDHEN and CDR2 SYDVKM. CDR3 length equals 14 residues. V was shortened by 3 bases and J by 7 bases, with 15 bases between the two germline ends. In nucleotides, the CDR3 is TGTGCCAGCAGTTTCCCCTCCAGGGAATTGACCCAGTACTTC. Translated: CASSFPSRELTQYF.

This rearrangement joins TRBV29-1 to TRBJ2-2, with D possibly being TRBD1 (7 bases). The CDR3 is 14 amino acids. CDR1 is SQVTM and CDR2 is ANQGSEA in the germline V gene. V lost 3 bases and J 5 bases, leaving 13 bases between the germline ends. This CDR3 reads CSVEEGALTGELFF. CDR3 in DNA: TGCAGCGTTGAGGAGGGGGCCCTAACCGGGGAGCTGTTTTTT.

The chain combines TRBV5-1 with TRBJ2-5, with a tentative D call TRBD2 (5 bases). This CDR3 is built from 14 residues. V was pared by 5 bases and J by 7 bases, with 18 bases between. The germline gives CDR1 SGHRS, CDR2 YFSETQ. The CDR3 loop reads CASRPRTDEGTQYF. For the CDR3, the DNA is TGCGCCAGCAGACCTCGGACGGACGAGGGGACCCAGTACTTC.

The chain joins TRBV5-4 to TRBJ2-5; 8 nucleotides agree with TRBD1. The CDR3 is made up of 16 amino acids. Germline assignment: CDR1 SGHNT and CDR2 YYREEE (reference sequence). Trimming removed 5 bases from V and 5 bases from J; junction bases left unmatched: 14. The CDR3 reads CASRYTAGRQGETQYF. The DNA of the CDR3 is TGTGCCAGCAGATATACTGCGGGCAGACAGGGGGAGACCCAGTACTTC.

The CDR3 nucleotides are TGTGCCAGCAGTCCCACGCTACCTCGGACTAGCGGAGAGACCCAGTACTTC. As protein: CASSPTLPRTSGETQYF. The V and J genes are TRBV6-6 and TRBJ2-5; 10 nucleotides align to TRBD2. J was trimmed by 4 bases and V by 5 bases; bases with no gene match: 13. This CDR3 has 17 residues. The germline V gene encodes CDR1 MNHNY and CDR2 SVGAGI (reference sequence).

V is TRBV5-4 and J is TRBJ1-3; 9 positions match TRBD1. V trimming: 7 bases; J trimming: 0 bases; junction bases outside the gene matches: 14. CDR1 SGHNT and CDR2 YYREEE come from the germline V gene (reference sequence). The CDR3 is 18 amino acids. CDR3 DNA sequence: TGTGCCAGCGGAAACATCCCGGGACAGGGCTACTCTGGAAACACCATATATTTT. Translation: CASGNIPGQGYSGNTIYF.

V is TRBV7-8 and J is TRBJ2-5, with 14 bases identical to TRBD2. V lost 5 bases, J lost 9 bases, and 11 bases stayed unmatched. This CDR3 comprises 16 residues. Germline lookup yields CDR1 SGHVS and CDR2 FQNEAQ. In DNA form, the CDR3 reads TGTGCCAGCAGCCCGCGACTAGCGGGGGGGGGAGTGGCCCAGTACTTC. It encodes CASSPRLAGGGVAQYF. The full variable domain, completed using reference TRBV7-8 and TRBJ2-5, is GAGVSQSPRYKVAKRGQDVALRCDPISGHVSLFWYQQALGQGPEFLTYFQNEAQLDKSGLPSDRFFAERPEGSVSTLKIQRTQQEDSAVYLCASSPRLAGGGVAQYFGPGTRLLVL.

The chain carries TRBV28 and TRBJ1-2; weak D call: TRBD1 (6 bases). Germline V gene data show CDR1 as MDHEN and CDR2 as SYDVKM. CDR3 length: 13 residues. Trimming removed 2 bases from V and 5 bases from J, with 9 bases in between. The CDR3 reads CASSLTTGYGYTF. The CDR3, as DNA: TGTGCCAGCAGTTTAACGACAGGATATGGCTACACCTTC.

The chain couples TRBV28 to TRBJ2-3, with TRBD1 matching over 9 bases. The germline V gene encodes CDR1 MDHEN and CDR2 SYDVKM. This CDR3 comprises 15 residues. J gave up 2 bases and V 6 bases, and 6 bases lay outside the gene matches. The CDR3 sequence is CASRGTGKLTDTQYF. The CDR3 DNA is TGTGCCAGCAGGGGGACAGGGAAACTCACAGATACGCAGTATTTT.

The CDR3 loop is CASSRLLMGGQEPQYF. DNA of the CDR3: TGCGCCAGCAGCCGACTCCTGATGGGGGGGCAGGAGCCGCAGTATTTT. The rearrangement uses TRBV4-3 and TRBJ2-3, with a tentative D call TRBD2 (7 bases). Between the trimmed V and J ends, which lost 4 bases and 10 bases, there was a span of 24 bases. From germline, CDR1 is LGHNA and CDR2 YSLEER. There are 16 residues in the CDR3.

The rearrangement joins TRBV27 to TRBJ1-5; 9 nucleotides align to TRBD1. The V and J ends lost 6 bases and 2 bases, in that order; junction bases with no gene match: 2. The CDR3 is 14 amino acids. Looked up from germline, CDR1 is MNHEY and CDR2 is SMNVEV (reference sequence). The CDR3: CASSRTGGNQPQHF. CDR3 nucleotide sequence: TGTGCCAGCAGCAGGACAGGGGGCAATCAGCCCCAGCATTTT.